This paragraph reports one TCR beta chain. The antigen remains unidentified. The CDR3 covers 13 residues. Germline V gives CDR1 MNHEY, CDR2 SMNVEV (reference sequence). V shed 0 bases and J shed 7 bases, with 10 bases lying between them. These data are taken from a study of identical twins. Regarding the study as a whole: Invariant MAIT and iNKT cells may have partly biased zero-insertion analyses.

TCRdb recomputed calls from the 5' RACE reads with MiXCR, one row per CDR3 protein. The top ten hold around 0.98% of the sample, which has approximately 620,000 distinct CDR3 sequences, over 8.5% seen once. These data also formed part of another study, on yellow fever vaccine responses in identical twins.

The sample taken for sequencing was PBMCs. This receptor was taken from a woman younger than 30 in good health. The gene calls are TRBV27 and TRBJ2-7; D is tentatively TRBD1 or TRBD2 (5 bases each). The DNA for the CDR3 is TGTGCCAGCAGTTTATCATCGGGGCGGGAGCAGTACTTC. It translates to CASSLSSGREQYF.